This TCR beta chain was captured by sequencing in a study of vaccination and CD4 T cells after COVID-19. Treatment here: 10-day PBMC culture with coronavirus spike peptide pools or control peptides (ViraFEST assay). Oncomine TCR Beta short-read sequencing was applied to DNA from cultured CD4+ T cells. TCRdb redid the calling of the PCR reads with MiXCR, one entry per CDR3 protein. The sample contains roughly 7,000 distinct CDR3 sequences, about 66% of which appear only once. The table lists this clonotype with a few counts. Its antigen is not identified. Trimming cost V 3 bases and J 10 bases, with 7 bases left between them. The CDR3 has 12 amino acids. CDR1 MGHDK and CDR2 SYGVNS come from the germline V gene.

This chain links TRBV25-1 with TRBJ1-6; D not resolved. The source material was CD4+ T cells from blood, cultured in vitro. This receptor was taken from a human donor who had recovered from COVID-19. CDR3 loop: CASSDLISPLHF. CDR3 DNA: TGTGCCAGCAGTGATCTGATATCACCCCTCCACTTT.